One T cell receptor beta chain is described in this entry. PCR involved 60 Vbeta and 13 Jbeta primers. Method: immunoSEQ multiplex PCR; TCRdb's copy keeps in-frame clones and lacks some. The table records fewer than 250,000 clones, around 81% of them present only once. The data derive from a study of cytomegalovirus exposure and HLA in healthy donors. V was cut by 2 bases and J by 2 bases, with 14 bases left in between. Germline assignment: CDR1 SGHKS and CDR2 YYEKEE (reference sequence). The CDR3 consists of 15 residues. The chain recombines TRBV5-5 with TRBJ2-7; D perhaps matches TRBD2 (5 bases). The specimen was PBMCs. This TCR was recovered from a man between 18 and 29 years old in good health and CMV-seronegative. CDR3 DNA sequence: TGTGCCAGCAGCTTCCTTCCGACGGGAACCTACGAGCAGTACTTC. Amino acids: CASSFLPTGTYEQYF.